The clone carrying this T cell receptor (beta chain) was counted a few times. This specimen belongs to a study of cytotoxic CD8 clonotypes in ibrutinib-treated CLL. The V gene's germline CDR1 is KGHSH and CDR2 LQKENI. Between the trimmed V and J ends, which lost 4 bases and 2 bases, there was a span of 15 bases. The CDR3 is 16 amino acids. Some clones are missing from TCRdb's copy, which holds only in-frame ones; the method was immunoSEQ multiplex PCR. This table holds tens of thousands of clones, 50% to 75% found once. The chain links TRBV18 to TRBJ1-3, with D unclear. This sample comprised PBMCs, obtained after 24 months of ibrutinib treatment. The origin of this receptor is a human donor with chronic lymphocytic leukemia. The CDR3 is CASSLDPMGTGNTIYF. Here the CDR3 DNA reads TGTGCCAGCTCACTAGACCCTATGGGTACTGGAAACACCATATATTTT.